This T cell receptor beta chain was identified during a study of blood T cell repertoires in COVID-19. Across the study: Samples of COVID-19 (acute and convalescent) were obtained from the United States, Italy and Spain. From T cells, B-cell-depleted T cells, or PBMCs came the material, which was cDNA or gDNA.

Original processing notes: Estimated nucleated cell counts came from reference gene primer amplification. TCRdb's copy holds only in-frame clones and misses some; the assay was immunoSEQ multiplex PCR. V and J calls and clone size are given by that table; D and trimming were obtained from the DNA. The sample has roughly 150,000 clones, around nine tenths seen once. Germline lookup yields CDR1 SNHLY and CDR2 FYNNEI. The V gene lost 7 bases and the J gene lost 1 base, with 10 bases spanning the gap. The CDR3 has 13 amino acids. The TCR sequence derives from a man between 60 and 70 years old with active or convalescent COVID-19. The specimen was peripheral blood. The chain joins TRBV2 to TRBJ2-5; D is unresolved. The CDR3 loop reads CASTWAPQETQYF. The CDR3 DNA is TGTGCCAGCACGTGGGCGCCCCAAGAGACCCAGTACTTC.